This T cell receptor (beta chain) is from a study of blood T cell repertoires in COVID-19. Study information: Nucleic acid was either cDNA or gDNA, and it came from T cells, B-cell-depleted T cells, or PBMCs.

As processed by the authors: Reference gene primer amplification gave nucleated cell count estimates. The protocol was immunoSEQ multiplex PCR, while the TCRdb copy is restricted to in-frame clones and leaves out a portion. V, J and clone size were drawn from that table, and D and trimming were deduced from the DNA. The sample lists approximately 210,000 clones; approximately 94% were seen once. CDR3 length equals 13 residues. V was cut by 2 bases and J by 4 bases, with 8 bases left in between. CDR1 and CDR2 (germline): SGHTA, FQGTGA. Input material: peripheral blood. This sequence was found in a man in his thirties or forties with COVID-19, enrolled during active disease. This chain links TRBV7-3 with TRBJ1-1; tentative D call: TRBD1 (6 bases). DNA of the CDR3: TGTGCCAGCAGCTTACAACAGGGCACTGAAGCTTTCTTT. This codes for CASSLQQGTEAFF.